One and the same sample provided the 13 T cell receptor beta chains below, sequenced in a study of blood T cell repertoires in COVID-19. Some clones are missing from TCRdb's copy, which holds only in-frame ones; the method was immunoSEQ multiplex PCR. The sample yields approximately 220,000 clones, roughly 84% seen once. Source material: peripheral blood. Every receptor here comes from a woman aged 60-70 years with acute or convalescent COVID-19.

The chain recombines TRBV4-1 with TRBJ2-5, with 12 bases identical to TRBD1. The J segment lost 5 bases and the V segment lost 1 base, leaving 5 bases of the junction unmatched. Germline lookup yields CDR1 MGHRA and CDR2 YSYEKL. The CDR3 runs to 16 residues. The CDR3 reads CASSQAGTGGWETQYF. In DNA, the CDR3 is TGCGCCAGCAGCCAAGCCGGGACAGGGGGCTGGGAGACCCAGTACTTC.

The chain has TRBV18 and TRBJ1-1, with D possibly being TRBD1 (6 bases). The V end was cut by 4 bases, the J end by 4 bases, with 16 bases between. The CDR3 runs 15 residues. Per the germline V gene, CDR1 is KGHSH and CDR2 is LQKENI. The CDR3 here is CASSRSTGFRTEAFF. CDR3 nucleotides: TGTGCCAGCTCACGATCGACAGGTTTTCGCACTGAAGCTTTCTTT.

This clone was observed a few times. The chain employs TRBV2 and TRBJ1-1; no firm D call. Germline CDR1 and CDR2: SNHLY and FYNNEI. This CDR3 spans 13 amino acids. The ends were cut back, 7 bases at V and 0 bases at J, with 9 bases in the middle. This chain's CDR3 is CASNSPVNTEAFF. The CDR3, as DNA: TGTGCCAGCAATTCGCCGGTGAACACTGAAGCTTTCTTT.

The chain carries TRBV28 and TRBJ1-5; D may be TRBD1 (6 bases). V lost 1 base and J 7 bases, leaving 17 bases between the germline ends. Germline loops: CDR1 MDHEN, CDR2 SYDVKM. CDR3 length: 16 amino acids. The CDR3 region has the DNA TGTGCCAGCAGTTTATTTACAGGGAGTGTAGAACAGCCCCAGCATTTT. This translates into CASSLFTGSVEQPQHF.

The rearrangement links TRBV7-9 to TRBJ1-1, with a tentative D call TRBD1 (5 bases). The germline V gene has CDR1 SEHNR and CDR2 FQNEAQ (reference sequence). This CDR3 has 16 amino acids. Trimming shortened V by 6 bases and J by 0 bases, and 17 bases separated the two germline ends. This chain's CDR3 is CASSIGVGLLNTEAFF. The CDR3 nucleotides are TGTGCCAGCAGTATAGGGGTGGGATTACTGAACACTGAAGCTTTCTTT.

This rearrangement joins TRBV7-8 to TRBJ2-1; perhaps D is TRBD1 or TRBD2 (6 bases each). The length of the CDR3 is 14 residues. Germline CDR1 is SGHVS and CDR2 is FQNEAQ. The V end lost 5 bases, the J end lost 8 bases, and 16 bases lay between the germline ends. The CDR3 nucleotides read TGTGCCAGCAGCCTAGGGGGGCCCCGGGATGAGCAGTTCTTC. Amino acid sequence: CASSLGGPRDEQFF.

This clone was recorded once. This sequence joins TRBV19 and TRBJ1-3; unclear D gene. Germline CDR1 LNHDA, CDR2 SQIVND (reference sequence). The CDR3 totals 15 residues. With 4 bases removed from V and 0 bases from J, the gap between germline ends came to 10 bases. CDR3 sequence reads: CASSNSGGSGNTIYF. Written as DNA, the CDR3 is TGTGCCAGTAGTAACTCGGGAGGCTCTGGAAACACCATATATTTT.

This clone has a handful of counts. The chain recombines TRBV7-8 with TRBJ1-3, with 7 bases aligning to TRBD1. Germline CDR1 SGHVS, CDR2 FQNEAQ. Trimming cost V 4 bases and J 1 base; bases outside gene matches: 1. The CDR3 is 14 amino acids. This CDR3 is CASSYRGSGNTIYF. CDR3 nucleotide sequence: TGTGCCAGCAGCTACAGGGGTTCTGGAAACACCATATATTTT. The whole variable domain, remainder taken from reference TRBV7-8 and TRBJ1-3, is GAGVSQSPRYKVAKRGQDVALRCDPISGHVSLFWYQQALGQGPEFLTYFQNEAQLDKSGLPSDRFFAERPEGSVSTLKIQRTQQEDSAVYLCASSYRGSGNTIYFGEGSWLTVV.

Comment on this clone: This sample also contains other DNA sequences that code for the same CDR3. The CDR3 reads CASSVGTSGGTDTQYF. The DNA for the CDR3 is TGTGCCAGCAGCGTAGGGACTAGCGGGGGCACAGATACGCAGTATTTT. The chain employs TRBV9 and TRBJ2-3, with TRBD2 matching 12 bases. The CDR3 has 16 residues. The V and J ends lost 0 bases and 1 base, in that order; junction bases with no gene match: 0. Germline V gene sequence: CDR1 SGDLS, CDR2 YYNGEE.

The rearrangement joins TRBV6-6 to TRBJ2-7; a possible D gene is TRBD1 (5 bases). The CDR3 runs to 15 residues. The V end was cut by 6 bases, the J end by 3 bases, with 18 bases between. The V gene's germline CDR1 is MNHNY and CDR2 SVGAGI (reference sequence). CDR3 nucleotide sequence: TGTGCCAGCAGGGGATGGGGCCAGGGCGACTACGAGCAGTACTTC. This gives the protein CASRGWGQGDYEQYF.

The V call is TRBV6-5, the J call TRBJ1-5, with 7 bases lining up with TRBD1. The CDR3 contains 13 residues. Germline-derived CDR1 and CDR2 are MNHEY and SVGAGI. Trimming cost V 7 bases and J 7 bases; bases outside gene matches: 7. The CDR3 spells CASTDRVQQPQHF. Here the CDR3 DNA reads TGTGCCAGCACCGACAGGGTTCAACAGCCCCAGCATTTT.

The J gene is TRBJ1-1, the V gene TRBV6-5; maybe TRBD1 (5 bases). CDR1 is MNHEY and CDR2 is SVGAGI in the germline V gene. The ends were cut back, 2 bases at V and 6 bases at J, with 10 bases in the middle. The CDR3 contains 13 residues. The CDR3 sequence: CASSYGGYAEAFF. The CDR3 DNA reads TGTGCCAGCAGTTACGGGGGGTACGCTGAAGCTTTCTTT.

The chain uses TRBV3-1 (or the pseudogene TRBV3-2) and TRBJ1-1; D is ambiguous. CDR1 is LGHDT, CDR2 YNNKEL, per germline (reference sequence). The ends were cut back, 5 bases at V and 2 bases at J, with 12 bases in the middle. The CDR3 spans 14 residues. CDR3 sequence reads: CASSEVSSNTEAFF. DNA of the CDR3: TGTGCCAGCAGCGAGGTCAGCTCAAACACTGAAGCTTTCTTT.